These 10 T cell receptor beta chains originate from one sample sequenced in a study of blood T cell repertoires in COVID-19. Generated by immunoSEQ multiplex PCR, the TCRdb table keeps only in-frame clones and is missing some. This sample has roughly 200,000 clones; approximately 84% occur once, and the top ten carry 7.8%. Sequencing was performed on peripheral blood. The receptors originated from a woman older than 75 with COVID-19, enrolled during active disease.

The V and J genes are TRBV28 and TRBJ1-1; a weak D match, TRBD1 (6 bases). The CDR3 has 15 amino acids. In germline, CDR1 is MDHEN, CDR2 SYDVKM. The germline V and J ends were trimmed by 6 bases and 6 bases, with 20 bases remaining between them. CDR3 in amino acids: CASSSPAGVWAEAFF. DNA for the CDR3: TGTGCCAGCAGCTCCCCGGCAGGGGTATGGGCTGAAGCTTTCTTT.

The V and J genes are TRBV5-5 and TRBJ1-2; D gene uncertain. Germline assignment: CDR1 SGHKS and CDR2 YYEKEE (reference sequence). Trimming removed 1 base from V and 2 bases from J, with 12 bases in between. CDR3 length: 15 amino acids. CDR3 amino acids: CASSLRQIWNYGYTF. CDR3 nucleotides: TGTGCCAGCAGCTTGCGTCAGATATGGAACTATGGCTACACCTTC.

J is TRBJ1-2 and V is TRBV29-1; D possibly corresponds to TRBD1 (5 bases). This CDR3 comprises 13 residues. Trimming pared 3 bases from V and 5 bases from J, leaving 13 bases between. The germline V gene has CDR1 SQVTM and CDR2 ANQGSEA. The CDR3 loop is CSVEAGFGYGYTF. As DNA, the CDR3 is TGCAGCGTTGAGGCAGGGTTCGGGTATGGCTACACCTTC.

V and J are TRBV6-5 and TRBJ2-7; 7 bases agree with TRBD1. The CDR3 totals 14 residues. CDR1 and CDR2 (germline): MNHEY, SVGAGI. The J segment lost 7 bases and the V segment lost 7 bases, leaving 13 bases of the junction unmatched. The CDR3 coding sequence is TGTGCCAGCACTCCGACAGGGATAGTTACGGAGCAGTACTTC. Translation: CASTPTGIVTEQYF.

V usage is TRBV2 and J usage is TRBJ2-5; 11 bases line up with TRBD2. This CDR3 region has 15 residues. CDR1 and CDR2 (germline): SNHLY, FYNNEI. V lost 6 bases, J lost 10 bases, and 13 bases stayed unmatched. CDR3 nucleotides: TGTGCCAGCAGAGTGGAGGAGACTAGCGGGGTCAGCCAGTACTTC. This codes for CASRVEETSGVSQYF.

This chain connects TRBV7-9 to TRBJ2-7, with D hard to call. Germline V gene sequence: CDR1 SEHNR, CDR2 FQNEAQ (reference sequence). This CDR3 comprises 14 residues. Trimming cost V 0 bases and J 2 bases, with 8 bases left between them. The CDR3 sequence: CASSLALGPYEQYF. The CDR3 bases are TGTGCCAGCAGCTTAGCGCTTGGCCCCTACGAGCAGTACTTC.

The rearrangement joins TRBV19 to TRBJ1-4, with TRBD1 matching 8 bases. The CDR3 runs 14 residues. The junction had 6 bases not matched to a gene; V was cut back by 4 bases and J by 8 bases. Per germline, CDR1 LNHDA and CDR2 SQIVND (reference sequence). CDR3 DNA: TGTGCCAGTAGTAACAGGGGGACAATCGAAAAACTGTTTTTT. It encodes CASSNRGTIEKLFF.

This clone appeared once. The V call is TRBV7-2, the J call TRBJ1-2; no reliable D call. Germline assignment: CDR1 SGHTA and CDR2 FQGNSA. The ends were cut back, 1 base at V and 8 bases at J, with 11 bases in the middle. The CDR3 is 13 amino acids. This CDR3 is CASSLGQNRGYTF. Written as DNA, the CDR3 is TGTGCCAGCAGCTTAGGGCAAAACCGAGGCTACACCTTC.

V is TRBV19 and J is TRBJ2-2, with D possibly being TRBD2 (5 bases). The V gene lost 4 bases and the J gene lost 3 bases, with 9 bases spanning the gap. CDR3 length: 14 amino acids. The germline CDR1 and CDR2 sequences are LNHDA and SQIVND (reference sequence). The CDR3 is CASSTGVDTGELFF. CDR3 bases: TGTGCCAGTAGTACCGGGGTAGACACCGGGGAGCTGTTTTTT.

V usage is TRBV7-2 and J usage is TRBJ2-2; D call uncertain. The CDR3 is 15 residues long. Germline loops: CDR1 SGHTA, CDR2 FQGNSA. Trimming took 1 base from V and 5 from J, leaving 11 bases between them. This CDR3 reads CASSLEAIGTGELFF. The CDR3 DNA sequence: TGTGCCAGCAGCTTAGAAGCGATTGGGACCGGGGAGCTGTTTTTT.